One sample yielded the 10 T cell receptor beta chains listed below, sequenced in a study of beta chain features in type 1 diabetes. cDNA synthesis used the whole RNA isolate, giving expressed TCRB sequences. TCRdb's table, derived via immunoSEQ multiplex PCR, lists solely in-frame clones and lacks some. The sample holds hundreds of thousands of clones, around an eighth seen once. For these TCRs, the target antigens are not known. Study findings and constraints: People with Type 1 diabetes carried modestly yet significantly shorter TCRB CDR3s in all four CD4+ subsets.

The sequencing sample was made of naive CD4+ T cells from blood. All receptors derive from a man aged 25 to 45 with type 1 diabetes.

This clone was seen a few times. CDR3 protein: CASSHFYTRDQPQHF. CDR3 sequence (DNA): TGCGCCAGCAGCCATTTCTATACCAGGGATCAGCCCCAGCATTTT. V is TRBV4-3 and J is TRBJ1-5, with a tentative D call TRBD1 (5 bases). V dropped 3 bases and J dropped 5 bases, with 14 bases sitting between them. In germline, CDR1 is LGHNA, CDR2 YSLEER. This CDR3 comprises 15 residues.

The chain carries TRBV11-2 and TRBJ2-6; D possibly corresponds to TRBD2 (5 bases). Germline lookup yields CDR1 SGHAT and CDR2 FQNNGV. Trimming stripped 6 bases from V and 4 bases from J, with 10 bases between. This CDR3 comprises 14 residues. Here the CDR3 DNA reads TGTGCCAGCAGGAGGGCTCCAGGGGCCAACGTCCTGACTTTC. It yields the protein CASRRAPGANVLTF.

V is TRBV28 and J is TRBJ1-5; 8 nucleotides match TRBD1. Per germline, CDR1 MDHEN and CDR2 SYDVKM. The CDR3 covers 15 residues. Trimming took 4 bases from V and 8 from J; bases not matched to a gene: 10. In DNA, the CDR3 is TGTGCCAGCAGTTCGAGACAGGGGCGCGGAGAGCCCCAGCATTTT. Translating it yields CASSSRQGRGEPQHF.

There are a few counts of this clone. The chain combines TRBV15 with TRBJ2-7; TRBD2 matches 7 bases. The CDR3 is 13 amino acids. The V and J ends lost 5 bases and 6 bases, in that order; junction bases with no gene match: 7. CDR1 and CDR2 from the germline V gene are LNHNV and YYDKDF (reference sequence). The CDR3 DNA reads as TGTGCCACCAGCCAGACTAGCTTCGCCGAGCAGTACTTC. This encodes CATSQTSFAEQYF.

This clone was counted a few times. This chain connects TRBV7-6 to TRBJ1-4; 9 positions match TRBD1. The CDR3 covers 14 residues. CDR1 and CDR2 (germline): SGHVS, FNYEAQ. V gave up 5 bases and J gave up 9 bases; unmatched junction bases: 7. The CDR3 nucleotides are TGTGCCAGCAGCCCAACGGGACAGGGTCAAAAACTGTTTTTT. This gives the protein CASSPTGQGQKLFF.

This clone was seen only a few times. The rearrangement uses TRBV18 and TRBJ1-1; the D gene is possibly TRBD1 (6 bases). The germline V gene encodes CDR1 KGHSH and CDR2 LQKENI. V lost 4 bases, J lost 11 bases, and 20 bases lay in between. The CDR3 loop spans 14 amino acids. The CDR3 sequence: CASSQDRNRVDAFF. CDR3 bases: TGTGCCAGCTCACAAGACCGTAACAGGGTTGACGCTTTCTTT.

This clone was seen a few times. The chain links TRBV10-3 to TRBJ2-5; D is perhaps TRBD1 (5 bases). Germline V CDR1 and CDR2: ENHRY, SYGVKD. The CDR3 contains 13 residues. Trimming took off 6 bases at V and 5 bases at J, with 13 bases between the two ends. CDR3 in DNA: TGTGCCATCAGCCTGGACACTCGGGAGACCCAGTACTTC. It translates to CAISLDTRETQYF.

The rearrangement joins TRBV27 to TRBJ1-4; 8 nucleotides align to TRBD1. The CDR3 is made up of 16 amino acids. Trimming took 8 bases from V and 6 from J; bases not matched to a gene: 14. The V gene's germline CDR1 is MNHEY and CDR2 SMNVEV (reference sequence). The CDR3 coding sequence is TGTGCCAGCGGGATCAGGGGGCCTACGACGGATGAAAAACTGTTTTTT. Translation gives CASGIRGPTTDEKLFF.

This clone turned up a few times. The rearrangement joins TRBV18 to TRBJ2-7; 12 bases are a match to TRBD2. V shed 5 bases and J 2 bases; nucleotides not matched to a gene: 4. Germline CDR1 and CDR2: KGHSH and LQKENI. The CDR3 spans 15 residues. The DNA of the CDR3 is TGTGCCAGCTCATCAGGACTAGCGGGAACCTACGAGCAGTACTTC. Translated, it gives CASSSGLAGTYEQYF.

This clone appeared a few times. The chain couples TRBV6-6 to TRBJ2-4; the match to TRBD1 covers 10 bases. Germline lookup yields CDR1 MNHNY and CDR2 SVGAGI (reference sequence). V was pared by 4 bases and J by 8 bases, with 5 bases of the junction left unmatched. There are 14 residues in the CDR3. The CDR3 sequence is CASSSRQGAHIQYF. The DNA for the CDR3 is TGTGCCAGCAGTTCACGACAGGGGGCACACATTCAGTACTTC.